A single sample is the source of the 11 T cell receptor beta chains below, sequenced in a study of chemoradiotherapy in HPV16-positive cancers. Some clones are missing from TCRdb's copy, which holds only in-frame ones; the method was immunoSEQ multiplex PCR. The repertoire holds some 1,000 clones, with 90% to 95% as singletons. The material sequenced was tumor tissue, taken from a patient who underwent chemoradiotherapy. The receptors derive from a human donor with HPV-associated anogenital cancer.

DNA for the CDR3: TGTGCCAGTAGTACGGGGGGAGGCGCAGATACGCAGTATTTT. It yields the protein CASSTGGGADTQYF. The chain employs TRBV19 and TRBJ2-3; 7 positions match TRBD2. Trimming cost V 4 bases and J 4 bases; bases outside gene matches: 5. The CDR3 spans 14 residues. In germline, CDR1 is LNHDA, CDR2 SQIVND (reference sequence).

This clone was recorded only once. This chain links TRBV4-3 with TRBJ1-3, with D uncertain. The CDR3 has 15 residues. The V gene's germline CDR1 is LGHNA and CDR2 YSLEER. The V end was cut by 4 bases, the J end by 0 bases, with 10 bases between. The DNA for the CDR3 is TGCGCCAGCAGCCCGGACTTCTCCTCTGGAAACACCATATATTTT. It translates to CASSPDFSSGNTIYF.

The chain is built from TRBV5-6 and TRBJ2-7; D not resolved. The germline CDR1 and CDR2 sequences are SGHDT and YYEEEE. Trimming pared 4 bases from V and 2 bases from J, leaving 16 bases between. This CDR3 has 15 residues. CDR3 DNA sequence: TGTGCCAGCAGCACACGGACGATCCCTCCCTACGAGCAGTACTTC. Its translation is CASSTRTIPPYEQYF.

The rearrangement links TRBV2 to TRBJ2-1; possible D gene TRBD2, 5 bases. This CDR3 is 13 amino acids long. CDR1 and CDR2 (germline): SNHLY, FYNNEI. The germline V and J ends were trimmed by 4 bases and 9 bases, with 13 bases remaining between them. CDR3 sequence reads: CASSGGTGIEQFF. The CDR3, as DNA: TGTGCCAGCAGTGGTGGTACCGGGATTGAGCAGTTCTTC.

This chain links TRBV7-6 with TRBJ2-5; the D is unclear. The CDR3 loop spans 14 amino acids. Deletions cut 0 bases from V and 2 bases from J, with 7 bases between. In germline, CDR1 is SGHVS, CDR2 FNYEAQ. The CDR3 region is CASSLAWGQETQYF. The CDR3 DNA is TGTGCCAGCAGCTTAGCCTGGGGACAAGAGACCCAGTACTTC.

V is TRBV2 and J is TRBJ2-4, with TRBD1 as a possible D gene (6 bases). Germline CDR1 SNHLY, CDR2 FYNNEI. Trimming cost V 5 bases and J 11 bases, with 31 bases left between them. The CDR3 totals 18 residues. CDR3 region: CASSSPQGEGQKHSFQYF. The CDR3 DNA reads as TGTGCCAGCAGTTCTCCACAGGGAGAGGGCCAAAAACATTCATTTCAGTACTTC.

This clone was observed a single time. This sequence joins TRBV9 and TRBJ2-3; maybe TRBD2 (6 bases). V was cut by 6 bases and J by 9 bases, with 29 bases left in between. There are 17 residues in the CDR3. Germline CDR1 reads SGDLS; CDR2 reads YYNGEE. The CDR3 sequence is CASTGGGTWSAIPTQYF. CDR3 nucleotides: TGTGCCAGCACCGGTGGGGGGACCTGGAGCGCGATTCCCACGCAGTATTTT.

This chain connects TRBV9 to TRBJ2-3; D not certain. Trimming shortened V by 2 bases and J by 0 bases, and 19 bases separated the two germline ends. The CDR3 has 18 amino acids. CDR1 SGDLS and CDR2 YYNGEE come from the germline V gene. CDR3 sequence: CASSVWSVGATSTDTQYF. The CDR3, as DNA: TGTGCCAGCAGCGTCTGGTCTGTAGGAGCAACTAGCACAGATACGCAGTATTTT.

This chain uses TRBV6-6 with TRBJ2-1; 8 bases agree with TRBD2. The CDR3 sequence is 15 residues long. The trim removed 5 bases at V and 0 bases at J, leaving 3 bases unmatched. The germline gives CDR1 MNHNY, CDR2 SVGAGI (reference sequence). Written as DNA, the CDR3 is TGTGCCAGCAGTCTAGCGGGTTTCTCCTACAATGAGCAGTTCTTC. Residues: CASSLAGFSYNEQFF.

The chain joins TRBV28 to TRBJ2-1; D ambiguous. This CDR3 region has 13 residues. Per germline, CDR1 MDHEN and CDR2 SYDVKM. Deletions cut 2 bases from V and 7 bases from J, with 9 bases between. The CDR3 DNA is TGTGCCAGCAGTTTACCCCTAGGAAATGAGCAGTTCTTC. It encodes CASSLPLGNEQFF.

The chain uses TRBV9 and TRBJ2-1; 7 bases line up with TRBD2. This CDR3 comprises 15 residues. V was pared by 0 bases and J by 2 bases, with 2 bases of the junction left unmatched. Germline V CDR1 and CDR2: SGDLS, YYNGEE. Here the CDR3 DNA reads TGTGCCAGCAGCGTAGGGACTAGGACCTACAATGAGCAGTTCTTC. As protein: CASSVGTRTYNEQFF.